This T cell receptor beta chain was sequenced during a study of memory CD4+ T cells and cytomegalovirus serostatus. The CDR3 covers 13 residues. CDR1 SQVTM and CDR2 ANQGSEA come from the germline V gene. Trimming took off 6 bases at V and 2 bases at J, with 13 bases between the two ends. The data were produced by immunoSEQ multiplex PCR, yet TCRdb's version contains in-frame clones alone and is incomplete. The sample contains around 76,000 clones, roughly three quarters of which appear only once. Single viable CD3+CD4+CD8-CD45RO+ cells were sorted as the memory CD4+ T cells. The specimen was memory CD4+ T cells from blood. V gene TRBV29-1 combines with J gene TRBJ1-2, with D possibly being TRBD1 (6 bases). The receptor comes from an adult in good health and CMV-seropositive. CDR3 sequence reads: CSVQSGANYGYTF. In nucleotides, the CDR3 is TGCAGCGTCCAATCAGGGGCCAACTATGGCTACACCTTC.